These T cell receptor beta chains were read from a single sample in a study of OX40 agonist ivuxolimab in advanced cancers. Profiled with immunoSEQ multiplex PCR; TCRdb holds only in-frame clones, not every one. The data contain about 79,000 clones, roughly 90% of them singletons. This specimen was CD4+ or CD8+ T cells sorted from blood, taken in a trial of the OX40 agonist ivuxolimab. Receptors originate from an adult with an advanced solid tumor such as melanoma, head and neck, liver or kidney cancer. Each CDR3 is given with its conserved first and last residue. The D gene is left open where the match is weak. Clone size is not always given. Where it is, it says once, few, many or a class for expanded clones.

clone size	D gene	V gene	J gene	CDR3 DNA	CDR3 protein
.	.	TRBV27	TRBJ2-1	TGTGCCAGCAGTTACAGCAATGAGCAGTTCTTC	CASSYSNEQFF
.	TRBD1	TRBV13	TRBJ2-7	TGTGCCAGCAGCTCAAGGGACAGGTACTCCTACGAGCAGTACTTC	CASSSRDRYSYEQYF
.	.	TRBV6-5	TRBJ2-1	TGTGCCAGCAGCCCTACGATTGCGGCCCACAATGAGCAGTTCTTC	CASSPTIAAHNEQFF
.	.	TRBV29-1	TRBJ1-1	TGCAGCGCCCGGTGGGGGGAAGCTTTCTTT	CSARWGEAFF
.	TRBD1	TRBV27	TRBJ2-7	TGTGCCAGCAGCGTGACAGGGAACTCCTACGAGCAGTACTTC	CASSVTGNSYEQYF
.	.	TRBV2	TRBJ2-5	TGTGCCATCATGCCCTGGGTTGGAGAGACCCAGTACTTC	CAIMPWVGETQYF
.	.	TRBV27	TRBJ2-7	TGTGCCAGCAGTTTACTGGGGACCTACGAGCAGTACTTC	CASSLLGTYEQYF
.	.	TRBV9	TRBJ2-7	TGTGCCAGCAGCGTAGTCCCCGGTTCCTACGAGCAGTACTTC	CASSVVPGSYEQYF
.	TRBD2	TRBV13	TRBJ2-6	TGTGCCAGCAGCCCGGGGGGTGGGGCCAACGTCCTGACTTTC	CASSPGGGANVLTF
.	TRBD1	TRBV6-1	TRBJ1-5	TGTGCCAGCATTCGAACAGGGGGCTGGGATCAGCCCCAGCATTTT	CASIRTGGWDQPQHF
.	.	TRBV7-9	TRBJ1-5	TGTGCCAGCGGTTTAGGGGGAAGCAATCAGCCCCAGCATTTT	CASGLGGSNQPQHF
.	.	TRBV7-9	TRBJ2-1	TGTGCCAGCAGCTCACACGAGAATGAGCAGTTCTTC	CASSSHENEQFF
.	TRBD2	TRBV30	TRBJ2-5	TGTGCCTGGAGTGGGGTAGCGGGGCGCCTTAGAGAGACCCAGTACTTC	CAWSGVAGRLRETQYF
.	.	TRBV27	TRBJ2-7	TGTGCCAGCAGCCCAACCGGAGGGACCTACGAGCAGTACTTC	CASSPTGGTYEQYF
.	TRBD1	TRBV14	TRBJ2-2	TGTGCCAGCAGCCCCATTAGGGGGCTTTCGTCCACTGGGGAGCTGTTTTTT	CASSPIRGLSSTGELFF
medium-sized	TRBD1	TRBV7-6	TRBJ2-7	TGTGCCAGCAGCTTCCATGCAGGGGGAGAGGAGCAGTACTTC	CASSFHAGGEEQYF
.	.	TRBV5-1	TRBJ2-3	TGCGCCAGCAGCTCATGGCAGAGGACAGATACGCAGTATTTT	CASSSWQRTDTQYF
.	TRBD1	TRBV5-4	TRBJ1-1	TGTGCCAGCAGCTTCCGGACAGGGAGAGGTGAAGCTTTCTTT	CASSFRTGRGEAFF